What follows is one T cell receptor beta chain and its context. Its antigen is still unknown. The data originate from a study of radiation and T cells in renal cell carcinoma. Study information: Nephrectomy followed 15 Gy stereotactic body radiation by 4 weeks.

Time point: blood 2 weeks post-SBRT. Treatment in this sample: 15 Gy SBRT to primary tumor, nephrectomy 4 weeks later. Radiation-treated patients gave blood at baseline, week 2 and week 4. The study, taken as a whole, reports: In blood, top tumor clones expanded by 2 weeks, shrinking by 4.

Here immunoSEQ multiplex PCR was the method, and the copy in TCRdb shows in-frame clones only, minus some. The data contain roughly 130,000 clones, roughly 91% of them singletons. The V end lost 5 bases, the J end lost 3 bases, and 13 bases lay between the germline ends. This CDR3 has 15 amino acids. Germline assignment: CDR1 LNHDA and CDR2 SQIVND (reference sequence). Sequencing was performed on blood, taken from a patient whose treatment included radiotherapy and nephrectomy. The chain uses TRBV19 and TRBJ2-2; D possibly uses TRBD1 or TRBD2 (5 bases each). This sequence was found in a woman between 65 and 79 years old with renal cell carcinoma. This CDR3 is CASSPPGRDTGELFF. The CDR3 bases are TGTGCCAGTAGTCCCCCGGGGCGGGACACCGGGGAGCTGTTTTTT.